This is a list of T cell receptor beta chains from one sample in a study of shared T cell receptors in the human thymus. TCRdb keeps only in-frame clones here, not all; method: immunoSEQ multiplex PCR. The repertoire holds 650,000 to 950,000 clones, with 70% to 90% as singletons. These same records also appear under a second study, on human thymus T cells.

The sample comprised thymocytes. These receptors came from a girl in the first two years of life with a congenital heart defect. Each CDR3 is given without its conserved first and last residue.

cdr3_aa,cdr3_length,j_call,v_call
ASSYVTGDGYT,11,TRBJ1-2,TRBV6-6
ASSLDCTSMSENEKLF,16,TRBJ1-4,TRBV11-2
ASSTIRGLRDTEAF,14,TRBJ1-1,TRBV7-9
ASSYYRLGQLNEKLF,15,TRBJ1-4,TRBV7-6
ASSQDGVEVTTEAF,14,TRBJ1-1,TRBV4-1
ASSLGFERGREETQY,15,TRBJ2-5,TRBV5-1
AALAFRDDTEAF,12,TRBJ1-1,TRBV28
ASSLEFRHRNQPQH,14,TRBJ1-5,TRBV7-8
ASGKQGRIVNTEAF,14,TRBJ1-1,TRBV12-5
ASSISGQANTEAF,13,TRBJ1-1,TRBV19
ASSLGDRDPYEQY,13,TRBJ2-7,TRBV13
ASSERSGTEAF,11,TRBJ1-1,TRBV2
ASSPQDRGHKNQPQH,15,TRBJ1-5,TRBV4-1
ASSQDRDALYQPQH,14,TRBJ1-5,TRBV4-1
ASSLLWASGGTDTQY,15,TRBJ2-3,TRBV7-8
ASSQDNLAGALGENEQF,17,TRBJ2-1,TRBV4-3
ASSFHLGLAFPDTQY,15,TRBJ2-3,TRBV5-8
ASALPGGTDTQY,12,TRBJ2-3,TRBV2
ASSPGQPRGNYGYT,14,TRBJ1-2,TRBV18
ARSFVRIRYT,10,TRBJ1-2,TRBV5-3
ASSPRGSLNTEAF,13,TRBJ1-1,TRBV28